The entry below gives a single T cell receptor (beta chain) sequence along with its context. Per the germline V gene, CDR1 is SGHTA and CDR2 is FQGNSA. This CDR3 has 21 amino acids. The data are from a study of monozygotic twins with inflammatory bowel disease. UMIs containing a 6-nucleotide sample barcode were added via template switching. From its re-call of the 5' RACE reads, TCRdb lists each CDR3 protein once, without DNA. This sample's table reports just over 300,000 distinct CDR3 sequences. This TCR came from a human donor with ulcerative colitis or Crohn's disease, or a healthy co-twin of an affected twin (not recorded which). The chain recombines TRBV7-2 with TRBJ2-7; TCRdb reports TRBD2, a call that lacks DNA to check it against. Sequencing was done on a sample of blood. The CDR3 reads CASSLRTLTSGGAESSYEQYF.